This T cell receptor (beta chain) was sequenced in a study of cytotoxic CD8 clonotypes in ibrutinib-treated CLL. Findings and limits, study-wide: Clonality increased at ibrutinib response, then returned toward baseline at progression.

Germline CDR1 SGHDN, CDR2 FVKESK. V was pared by 2 bases and J by 6 bases, with 8 bases between. The CDR3 spans 13 residues. Clones were read by immunoSEQ multiplex PCR, and TCRdb kept only the in-frame ones, dropping some. The repertoire consists of more than 200,000 clones, with 70% occurring once and the leading ten covering 5.5% to 6%. Details on this clone: Its antigen is unidentified.

Frozen-stored PBMCs produced about 2 micrograms of genomic DNA for TCR beta libraries. This clonotype was sampled from a human donor with chronic lymphocytic leukemia. The sample consisted of PBMCs, taken after 12 months of ibrutinib treatment. J is TRBJ1-5 and V is TRBV14; D remains ambiguous. The CDR3 DNA follows: TGTGCCAGCAGCCAATACCTCGGTCAGCCCCAGCATTTT. This gives the protein CASSQYLGQPQHF.